The clone carrying this T cell receptor (beta chain) was seen a handful of times. These data are taken from a study of T cells in Graves' hyperthyroidism and ophthalmopathy. The investigators amplified TCR beta CDR3 regions from RNA transcripts. HTBI primers were the set used in a first-round RT-PCR of the TCR CDR3. Via MiXCR, TCRdb re-called the multiplex PCR reads, giving one row per CDR3 protein. This table has hundreds of thousands of distinct CDR3 sequences, approximately 15% appearing once. Germline-derived CDR1 and CDR2 are MGHRA and YSYEKL. V trimming: 1 base; J trimming: 10 bases; junction bases outside the gene matches: 10. The CDR3 loop spans 16 amino acids.

The sequence derives from a woman in her thirties with Graves' hyperthyroidism that later progressed to Graves' ophthalmopathy. The chain has TRBV4-1 and TRBJ1-6; 7 nucleotides align to TRBD1. The specimen sequenced was blood. CDR3 nucleotides: TGCGCCAGCAGCCAAGTCCGGGGAACAGGGGTCTCACCCCTCCACTTT. Translation: CASSQVRGTGVSPLHF.